This T cell receptor beta chain was recorded in a study of T cells after yellow fever vaccination. About the study: The fractions with low cell numbers were processed using SMART-Seq v4 Ultra Low Input.

The sample holds many counts of this clonotype. Antigen: not known. Study-wide results and caveats: FACS-sorted repertoires could contain abundant clonotypes contaminating from the bulk population. A secondary response was less intense yet reached its peak sooner, at day 5 versus 15.

The length of the CDR3 is 12 residues. From germline, CDR1 is WSHSY and CDR2 SAAADI. V lost 7 bases and J lost 5; bases outside the gene matches: 3. For TCR, cDNA came from 5'RACE template switching, which added a universal primer site and UMIs. TCRdb used MiXCR to reprocess the 5' RACE reads, holding one entry per CDR3 protein. The sample has 25,000 to 35,000 distinct CDR3 sequences, around 4.6% seen once. The receptor was isolated from a man aged 25-45 years who received the YFV17D yellow fever vaccine. The rearrangement joins TRBV10-2 to TRBJ2-7, with 9 bases matching TRBD1. The sequencing used CD8+ T cells sorted from PBMCs, collected 10 days after the yellow fever booster vaccination. In DNA form, the CDR3 reads TGCGCCAGCACCGGGACAGGGAACGAGCAGTACTTC. Its protein is CASTGTGNEQYF.